This T cell receptor (beta chain) emerged from a study of blood T cell repertoires in COVID-19. Trimming took off 1 base at V and 1 base at J, with 7 bases between the two ends. Germline CDR1 and CDR2: SGHDN and FVKESK. This CDR3 spans 15 amino acids. Assay: immunoSEQ multiplex PCR; the TCRdb copy retains only in-frame clones and omits some. The repertoire consists of roughly 160,000 clones, with 87% occurring once and the leading ten covering less than 5%. The chain couples TRBV14 to TRBJ1-4; no clear D. The receptor comes from a woman in her fifties or sixties who had recovered from COVID-19. Sequencing was carried out using peripheral blood. This chain's CDR3 is CASSQAGETNEKLFF. CDR3 DNA sequence: TGTGCCAGCAGCCAAGCGGGAGAAACTAATGAAAAACTGTTTTTT.